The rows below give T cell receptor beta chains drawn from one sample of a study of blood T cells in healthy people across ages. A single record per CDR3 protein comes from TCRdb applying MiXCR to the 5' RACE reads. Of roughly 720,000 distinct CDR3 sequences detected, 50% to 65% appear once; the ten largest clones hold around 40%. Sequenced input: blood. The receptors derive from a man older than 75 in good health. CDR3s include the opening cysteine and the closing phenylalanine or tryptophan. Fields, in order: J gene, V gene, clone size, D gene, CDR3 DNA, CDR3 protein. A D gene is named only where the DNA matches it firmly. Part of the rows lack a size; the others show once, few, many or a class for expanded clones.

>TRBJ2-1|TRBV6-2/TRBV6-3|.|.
TGTGCCAGCAGTTATACAGCAATTGAGCAGTTCTTC
CASSYTAIEQFF
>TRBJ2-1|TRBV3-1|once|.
TGTGCCAGCAGTTTTGCCGGGGCCGACGATGAGCAGTTCTTC
CASSFAGADDEQFF
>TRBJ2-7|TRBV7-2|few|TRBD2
TGTGCCAGCAGCTTAGCTAGCGGGGGCTTCGACGAGCAGTACTTC
CASSLASGGFDEQYF
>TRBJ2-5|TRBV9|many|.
TGTGCCAGCAGCAACACCCGGGCAGCTCAAGAGACCCAGTACTTC
CASSNTRAAQETQYF
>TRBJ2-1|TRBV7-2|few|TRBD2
TGTGCCAGCAGCCTCAAGGGGCCGACTAGCGGGGGTTACAATGAGCAGTTCTTC
CASSLKGPTSGGYNEQFF
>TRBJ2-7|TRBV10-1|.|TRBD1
TGCGCCAACCGACAGGGAGACTACGAGCAGTACTTC
CANRQGDYEQYF
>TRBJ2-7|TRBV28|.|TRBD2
TGTGCCAGCCGTACTAGCGGGCAAGGAGAGCAGTACTTC
CASRTSGQGEQYF
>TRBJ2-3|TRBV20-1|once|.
TGCAGTGCTAGTTCGACAGTTAGCACAGATACGCAGTATTTT
CSASSTVSTDTQYF
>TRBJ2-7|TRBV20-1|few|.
TGCAGTGCTAGTTGGGGGAGAGGGACCTACGAGCAGTACTTC
CSASWGRGTYEQYF
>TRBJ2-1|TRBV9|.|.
TGTGCCAGCAGCGTAGCGTCGAATGAGCAGTTCTTC
CASSVASNEQFF
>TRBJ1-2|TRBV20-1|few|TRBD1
TGCAGTGCTCAACCGGGACAGGGATTCCGAGGCTACACCTTC
CSAQPGQGFRGYTF
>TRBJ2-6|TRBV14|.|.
TGTGCCAGCAGCCAAGGCGTCGGACGCTCTGGGGCCAACGTCCTGACTTTC
CASSQGVGRSGANVLTF
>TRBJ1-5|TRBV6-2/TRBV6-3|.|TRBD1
TGTGTCAGCAGACAGGGGAATCAGCCCCAGCATTTT
CVSRQGNQPQHF
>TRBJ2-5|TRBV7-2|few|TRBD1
TGTGCCAGCAGCTTGGCAGGGGGCACAGAGACCCAGTACTTC
CASSLAGGTETQYF
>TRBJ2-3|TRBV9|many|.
TGTGCCAGCAGCCCGACGCCAAACCCAGATACGCAGTATTTT
CASSPTPNPDTQYF
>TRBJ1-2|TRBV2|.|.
TGTGCCAGCAGTGAAGCGCTCTCAGGAGGCTATGGCTACACCTTC
CASSEALSGGYGYTF
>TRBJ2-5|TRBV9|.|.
TGTGCCAGCAGCGTAGTACCCGATAGCTACAATGAGCAGTACTTC
CASSVVPDSYNEQYF
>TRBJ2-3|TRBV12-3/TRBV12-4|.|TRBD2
TGTGCCAGCAGTCACGGGACTAGCGGGAGATACGCGTATTTT
CASSHGTSGRYAYF
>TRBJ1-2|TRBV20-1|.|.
TGCAGTGCTAGAGGCCCGACGAAATCGGGCTACACCTTC
CSARGPTKSGYTF
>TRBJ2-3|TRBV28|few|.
TGTGCTAGCAGCGCCGGGGGCACAGATACGCAGTATTTT
CASSAGGTDTQYF
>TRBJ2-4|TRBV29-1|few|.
TGCAGCGTAGCTGGCTACCTCCTTCCCTCAGGAAACATTCAGTACTTC
CSVAGYLLPSGNIQYF
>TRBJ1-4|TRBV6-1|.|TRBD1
TGTGCCAGCAGTGAAGGACAGGGAACCTATGAAAAACTGTTTTTT
CASSEGQGTYEKLFF
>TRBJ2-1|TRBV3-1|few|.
TGTGCCAGCAGCCAAGGAGGGGCGGGGTACAGTGAGCAGTTCTTC
CASSQGGAGYSEQFF
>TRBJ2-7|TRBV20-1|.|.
TGCAGTGCTAGAGAATTTGGGTGGGGAACAGGCTACGAACAGTACTTC
CSAREFGWGTGYEQYF
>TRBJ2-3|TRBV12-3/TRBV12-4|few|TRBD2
TGTGCCAGCAGTCCCAGACTAGCGGGAGCTCCTACAGATACGCAGTATTTT
CASSPRLAGAPTDTQYF
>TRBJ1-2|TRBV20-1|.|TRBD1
TGCAGTGCTAGCCTCCTGACAGGGGGCGGCTATGGCTACACCTTC
CSASLLTGGGYGYTF
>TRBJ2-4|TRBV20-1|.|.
TGCAGTGCTAGAGCGATCGGGGAGAGCCAGTACTTC
CSARAIGESQYF
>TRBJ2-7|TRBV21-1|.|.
TGTGCCAGCAGCAAAAAACCCGGGACAGCCCAGCCAAACGAGCAGTACTTC
CASSKKPGTAQPNEQYF
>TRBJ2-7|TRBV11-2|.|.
TGTGCCAGCAGCCCCCCTTGGGCCTACGAGCAGTACTTC
CASSPPWAYEQYF
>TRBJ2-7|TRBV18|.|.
TGTGCCAGCTCAAAGGCCGGCTCCTACGAGCAGTACTTC
CASSKAGSYEQYF
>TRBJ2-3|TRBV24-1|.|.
TGTGCCACCAGGCTCGGGCTCGGTCCCAGATACGCGTATTTT
CATRLGLGPRYAYF
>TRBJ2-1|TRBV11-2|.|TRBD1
TGTGCCAGCAGCTTAGTCGCTCCCGGGACAGGGAGGGATGAGCAGTTCTTC
CASSLVAPGTGRDEQFF
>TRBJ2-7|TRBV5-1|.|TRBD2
TGCGCCAGCAGCCTAACGGGACTAGCGGTATCCGAGCAGTACTTC
CASSLTGLAVSEQYF
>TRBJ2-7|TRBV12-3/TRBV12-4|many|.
TGTGCCAGCAGTCCAGGGAGATCCTACGAGCAGTACTTC
CASSPGRSYEQYF
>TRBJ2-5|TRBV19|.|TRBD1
TGTGCCAGTAGTGTGGGACAGGGATCGGGGTACCAAGAGACCCAGTACTTC
CASSVGQGSGYQETQYF
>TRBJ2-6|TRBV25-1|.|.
TGTGCCAGCACCCAAGCTGGGGCCAACGTCCTGACTTTC
CASTQAGANVLTF
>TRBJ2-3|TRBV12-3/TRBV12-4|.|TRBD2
TGTGCCAGCAGTCCCGCGGGGGAGAGTGGAGATACGCAGTATTTT
CASSPAGESGDTQYF
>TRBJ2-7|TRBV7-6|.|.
TGTGCCAGCAGCTTAGAGGGAGTTTTCTCCTACGAGCAGTACTTC
CASSLEGVFSYEQYF
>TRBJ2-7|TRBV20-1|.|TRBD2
TGCAGTGCTAGGATTAGCGGGGGGCGTAACGAGCAGTACTTC
CSARISGGRNEQYF
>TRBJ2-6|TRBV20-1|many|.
TGCAGTGCTAGATCACAGGTCTCTGGGGCCAACGTCCTGACTTTC
CSARSQVSGANVLTF
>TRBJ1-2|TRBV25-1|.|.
TGTGCCAGCAGTGCCACAGCCCACGGCTACACCTTC
CASSATAHGYTF
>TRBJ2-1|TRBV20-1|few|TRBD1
TGCAGTTTCAGTCCCGAGACAGGGAACAATGAGCAGTTCTTC
CSFSPETGNNEQFF
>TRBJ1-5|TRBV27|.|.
TGTGCCAGCCGACAGGCGGGTAATCAGCCCCAGCATTTT
CASRQAGNQPQHF
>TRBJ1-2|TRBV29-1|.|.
TGCAGCGTTGAAGGTTTGGGAGCTGGCTACACCTTC
CSVEGLGAGYTF
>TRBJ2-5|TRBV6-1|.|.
TGTGCCAGCAGTGAAGCGGGAGTTAGTTACAATGAGCAGTACTTC
CASSEAGVSYNEQYF
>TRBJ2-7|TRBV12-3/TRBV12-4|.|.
TGTGCCAGCAGTTTAGGGCAGACTAGCTACGAGCAGTACTTC
CASSLGQTSYEQYF
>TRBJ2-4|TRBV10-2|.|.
TGCGCCAGCAGTGAGTCGTTGGGGAACTGGGTGCAGTACTTC
CASSESLGNWVQYF
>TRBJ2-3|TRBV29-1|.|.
TGCAACGCCGACACGGGGGAAGGGGGCCCAGATACGCAGTATTTT
CNADTGEGGPDTQYF
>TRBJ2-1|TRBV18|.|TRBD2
TGTGCCAGCTCACCACCGGGACTAGCGGGAAGTGAGCAGTTCTTC
CASSPPGLAGSEQFF
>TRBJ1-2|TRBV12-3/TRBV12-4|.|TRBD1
TGTGCCAGCAGTTTGGTGGGACAGCCCTATGGCTACACCTTC
CASSLVGQPYGYTF
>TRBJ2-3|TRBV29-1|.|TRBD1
TGCAGCGTGGACAGGGTCTCGACAGATACGCAGTATTTT
CSVDRVSTDTQYF